This entry is about one T cell receptor (beta chain). The data belong to a study of OX40 agonist ivuxolimab in advanced cancers. Measured with immunoSEQ multiplex PCR; TCRdb has only the in-frame clones, and not every one. The sample lists fewer than 140,000 clones; about nine tenths were seen once. V was clipped by 5 bases and J by 3 bases, with 10 bases between them. The germline V gene encodes CDR1 SGHAT and CDR2 FQNNGV. The CDR3 loop spans 13 amino acids. The chain uses TRBV11-2 and TRBJ1-1; D not certain. The sequencing used CD4+ or CD8+ T cells sorted from blood, collected in a trial of the OX40 agonist ivuxolimab. The TCR was taken from an adult with an advanced solid tumor such as melanoma, head and neck, liver or kidney cancer. The CDR3 spells CASSVSEYTEAFF. CDR3 sequence (DNA): TGTGCCAGCAGCGTCTCCGAGTACACTGAAGCTTTCTTT.